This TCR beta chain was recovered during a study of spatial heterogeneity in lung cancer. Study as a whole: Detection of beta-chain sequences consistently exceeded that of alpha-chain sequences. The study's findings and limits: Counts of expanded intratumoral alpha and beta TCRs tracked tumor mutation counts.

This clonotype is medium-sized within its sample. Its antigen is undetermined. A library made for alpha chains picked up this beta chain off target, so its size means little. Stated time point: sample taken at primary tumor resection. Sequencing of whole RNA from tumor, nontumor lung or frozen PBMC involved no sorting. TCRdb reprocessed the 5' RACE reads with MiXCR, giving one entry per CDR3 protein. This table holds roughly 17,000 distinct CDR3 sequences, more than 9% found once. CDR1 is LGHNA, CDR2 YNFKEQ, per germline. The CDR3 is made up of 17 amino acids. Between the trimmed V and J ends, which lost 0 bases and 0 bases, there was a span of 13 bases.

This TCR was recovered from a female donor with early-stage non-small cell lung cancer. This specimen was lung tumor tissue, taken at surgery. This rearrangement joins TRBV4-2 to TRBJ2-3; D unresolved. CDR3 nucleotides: TGTGCCAGCAGCCAAGAGGGCAGTATTTTAAGCACAGATACGCAGTATTTT. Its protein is CASSQEGSILSTDTQYF.